These 12 T cell receptor beta chains were sequenced from one sample in a study of blood T cell repertoires in COVID-19. Assay: immunoSEQ multiplex PCR; the TCRdb copy retains only in-frame clones and omits some. The sample contains approximately 93,000 clones, about 87% of which appear only once. The source material was peripheral blood. These receptors all come from a human donor in a cohort sampled during active COVID-19.

This sequence joins TRBV3-1 (or the pseudogene TRBV3-2) and TRBJ2-7, with 7 bases fitting TRBD2. The CDR3 is 13 amino acids. Germline CDR1 and CDR2: LGHDT and YNNKEL (reference sequence). The trim removed 1 base at V and 6 bases at J, leaving 3 bases unmatched. For the CDR3, the DNA is TGTGCCAGCAGCCAAGTAAGCGGGGTCGAGCAGTACTTC. Translating gives CASSQVSGVEQYF.

The V and J genes are TRBV28 and TRBJ2-1; 13 bases are a match to TRBD2. Germline loops: CDR1 MDHEN, CDR2 SYDVKM. V lost 6 bases and J lost 6; bases outside the gene matches: 8. CDR3 length: 16 residues. As DNA, the CDR3 is TGTGCCAGCAGCAGGACTAGCGGGAGAAAAGTCAATGAGCAGTTCTTC. Protein product: CASSRTSGRKVNEQFF.

The chain carries TRBV18 and TRBJ1-6; 7 bases are shared with TRBD1. V lost 1 base, J lost 0 bases, and 9 bases stayed unmatched. CDR1 and CDR2 (germline): KGHSH, LQKENI. The CDR3 has 19 residues. CDR3 region: CASSPRGQAISSYNSPLHF. CDR3 nucleotide sequence: TGTGCCAGCTCACCACGAGGACAGGCGATTAGCTCCTATAATTCACCCCTCCACTTT.

The J gene is TRBJ1-4, the V gene TRBV30, with D possibly being TRBD1 (5 bases). V was pared by 4 bases and J by 8 bases, with 14 bases between. From germline, CDR1 is GTSNPN and CDR2 SVGIG (reference sequence). The CDR3 length is 13 residues. The CDR3 DNA reads as TGTGCCTGGAAGGATCAGGGTCAGGAAAAACTGTTTTTT. This codes for CAWKDQGQEKLFF.

The chain is built from TRBV11-2 and TRBJ2-7, with 7 bases that match TRBD1. V trimming: 4 bases; J trimming: 7 bases; junction bases outside the gene matches: 10. From germline, CDR1 is SGHAT and CDR2 FQNNGV. CDR3 length equals 14 residues. Here the CDR3 reads CASSSGQTLREQYF. CDR3 DNA sequence: TGTGCCAGCAGCTCGGGACAGACATTACGGGAGCAGTACTTC.

The chain uses TRBV9 and TRBJ2-1, with 7 bases matching TRBD1. The V and J ends lost 3 bases and 7 bases, in that order; junction bases with no gene match: 7. This CDR3 contains 14 residues. Germline CDR1 reads SGDLS; CDR2 reads YYNGEE. CDR3 nucleotide sequence: TGTGCCAGCAGCGGTTACAGGGGTGGGAATGAGCAGTTCTTC. It translates to CASSGYRGGNEQFF.

This chain links TRBV4-1 with TRBJ1-5; TRBD1 matches at 7 bases. The germline V gene has CDR1 MGHRA and CDR2 YSYEKL. CDR3 size: 14 residues. The ends lost 3 bases at V and 5 bases at J; junction bases unmatched: 4. CDR3 bases: TGCGCCAGCAGCCACGGACAGGACCATCAGCCCCAGCATTTT. It specifies CASSHGQDHQPQHF.

The chain links TRBV6-5 to TRBJ1-2; D is perhaps TRBD1 (6 bases). Germline CDR1 is MNHEY and CDR2 is SVGAGI. V lost 6 bases to trimming and J lost 3 bases, with 11 bases between them. CDR3 length: 13 amino acids. The CDR3 DNA sequence: TGTGCCAGCAGAGGGGGAGAGGACTATGGCTACACCTTC. Translating it yields CASRGGEDYGYTF.

This sequence joins TRBV28 and TRBJ1-3; D not resolved. This CDR3 spans 14 amino acids. CDR1 is MDHEN and CDR2 is SYDVKM in the germline V gene. Trimming left V 8 bases short and J 0 bases short, with 11 bases between. Here the CDR3 DNA reads TGTGCCAGCGGAGGGCACAGCTCTGGAAACACCATATATTTT. Its protein is CASGGHSSGNTIYF. The complete variable domain, with remaining parts taken from reference TRBV28 and TRBJ1-3, reads DVKVTQSSRYLVKRTGEKVFLECVQDMDHENMFWYRQDPGLGLRLIYFSYDVKMKEKGDIPEGYSVSREKKERFSLILESASTNQTSMYLCASGGHSSGNTIYFGEGSWLTVV.

This chain connects TRBV5-1 to TRBJ2-1, with 7 nucleotides matching TRBD2. Germline CDR1 is SGHRS and CDR2 is YFSETQ. Trimming took 1 base from V and 2 from J; bases not matched to a gene: 6. The CDR3 length is 16 residues. CDR3 protein: CASSLMGSGPYNEQFF. For the CDR3, the DNA is TGCGCCAGCAGCTTGATGGGTAGCGGGCCCTACAATGAGCAGTTCTTC.

Turning to this clone: The same CDR3 can be traced to other DNA sequences in this sample. This rearrangement joins TRBV11-3 to TRBJ2-7; TRBD2 is a possible D gene (6 bases). This CDR3 comprises 16 residues. Germline CDR1 and CDR2: SGHNT and YENEEA. The V gene lost 7 bases and the J gene lost 7 bases, with 26 bases spanning the gap. The CDR3 bases are TGTGCCAGCACCTGTCCGGGGGTAAAGGCACAGCGGGAGCAGTACTTC. It translates to CASTCPGVKAQREQYF.

The rearrangement links TRBV21-1 to TRBJ2-1; the DNA was not used to check the table's D call, TRBD2. TRBV21-1 is an annotated pseudogene. The CDR3 runs to 14 residues. CDR3 bases: TGTGCCAGCAGCTTAAGCGGCAGCGGGAGGCAGCAGTTCTTC. Translation: CASSLSGSGRQQFF.